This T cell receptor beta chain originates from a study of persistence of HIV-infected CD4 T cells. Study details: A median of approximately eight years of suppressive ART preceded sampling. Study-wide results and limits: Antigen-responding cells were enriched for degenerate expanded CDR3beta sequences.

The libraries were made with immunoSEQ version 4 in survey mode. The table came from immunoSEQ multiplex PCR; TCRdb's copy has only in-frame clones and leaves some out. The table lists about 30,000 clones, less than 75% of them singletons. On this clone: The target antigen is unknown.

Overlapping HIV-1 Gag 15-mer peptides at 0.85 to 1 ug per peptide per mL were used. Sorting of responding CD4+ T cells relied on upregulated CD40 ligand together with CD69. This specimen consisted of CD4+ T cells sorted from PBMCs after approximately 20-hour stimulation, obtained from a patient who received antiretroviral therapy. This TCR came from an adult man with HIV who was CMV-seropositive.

The CDR3 DNA is TGTGCCAGCAGTTGGACAGGGGATCAGCCCCAGCATTTT. It is translated as CASSWTGDQPQHF. The chain employs TRBV27 and TRBJ1-5, with 9 bases matching TRBD1. Trimming removed 4 bases from V and 5 bases from J; junction bases left unmatched: 0. CDR1 and CDR2 from the germline V gene are MNHEY and SMNVEV (reference sequence). This CDR3 spans 13 amino acids.